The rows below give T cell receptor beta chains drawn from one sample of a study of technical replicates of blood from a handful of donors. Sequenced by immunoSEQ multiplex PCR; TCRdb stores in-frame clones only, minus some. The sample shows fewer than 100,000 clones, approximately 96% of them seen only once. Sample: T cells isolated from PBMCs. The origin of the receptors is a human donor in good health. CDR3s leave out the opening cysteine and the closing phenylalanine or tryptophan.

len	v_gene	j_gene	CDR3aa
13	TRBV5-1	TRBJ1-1	ASSLWPDRETEAF
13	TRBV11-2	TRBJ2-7	ASSLDGKRSDEQY
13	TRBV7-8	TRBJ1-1	ASSLRSQSGYWAF
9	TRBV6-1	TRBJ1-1	ASSGTTEAF
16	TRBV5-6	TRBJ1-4	ASSWGRVGVTTNEKLF
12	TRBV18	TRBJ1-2	ASSSQGVPYGYT
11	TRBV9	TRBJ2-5	ASSVVGVETQY
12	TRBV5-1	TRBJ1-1	ASSSRSGITEAF
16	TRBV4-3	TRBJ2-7	ASSQDWTGLAGGYEQY
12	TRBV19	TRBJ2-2	ASRKREGTGELF
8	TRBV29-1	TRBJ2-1	SVSGNEQF
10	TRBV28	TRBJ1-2	ASSLGSYGYT
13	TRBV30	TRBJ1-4	AWSLRTGTFEKLF
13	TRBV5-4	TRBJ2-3	ASSFEEGGADTQY
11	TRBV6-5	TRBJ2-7	ASSLGLGYEQY
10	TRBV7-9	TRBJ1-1	ASKGVDTEAF
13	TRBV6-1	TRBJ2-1	ASSEGAGSYNEQF
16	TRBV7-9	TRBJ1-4	ASSLPRGQGSTNEKLF
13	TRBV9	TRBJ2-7	ASSVGLADTYEQY
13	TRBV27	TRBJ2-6	ASSSWSSGANVLT
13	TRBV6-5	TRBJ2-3	ASSYGWIREDTQY
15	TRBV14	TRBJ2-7	ASSQMASGSWSYEQY
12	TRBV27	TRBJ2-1	ASSLGRALNEQF
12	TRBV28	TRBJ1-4	ASSLITGVEKLF